This T cell receptor beta chain derives from a study of PD-L1 blockade in urothelial cancer. About the research overall: Researchers found blood samples held a median of roughly 140,000 T cells. Findings and limits, study-wide: It was durable-benefit patients whose tumor-associated blood clones expanded more at 3 weeks.

Note on this clone: The target antigen is unknown.

The time point: peripheral blood 6 weeks after treatment start. Urothelial carcinoma, locally advanced or metastatic, affected the patients. From germline, CDR1 is MNHNS and CDR2 SASEGT. This CDR3 region has 14 residues. Trimming stripped 2 bases from V and 3 bases from J, with 8 bases between. PCRs were each spiked with synthetic TCR analog templates. TCRdb's table, derived via immunoSEQ multiplex PCR, lists solely in-frame clones and lacks some. The table lists tens of thousands of clones, 79% of them singletons. This chain uses TRBV6-1 with TRBJ1-5, with D hard to call. Sequenced material: PBMCs, taken around atezolizumab (anti-PD-L1) treatment. This clonotype was sampled from a man between 65 and 85 years old with urothelial cancer. The CDR3 region has the DNA TGTGCCAGCAGTGAAACATATTCCAATCAGCCCCAGCATTTT. Encoded protein: CASSETYSNQPQHF.